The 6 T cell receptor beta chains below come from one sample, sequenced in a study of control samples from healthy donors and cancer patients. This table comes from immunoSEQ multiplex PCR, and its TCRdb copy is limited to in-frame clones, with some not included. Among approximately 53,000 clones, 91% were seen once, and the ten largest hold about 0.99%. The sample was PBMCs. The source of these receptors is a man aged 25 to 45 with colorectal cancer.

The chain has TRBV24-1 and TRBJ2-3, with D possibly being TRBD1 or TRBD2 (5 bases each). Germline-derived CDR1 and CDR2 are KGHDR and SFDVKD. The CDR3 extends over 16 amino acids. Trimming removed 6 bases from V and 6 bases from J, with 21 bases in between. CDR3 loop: CATSRDRTGGYDTQYF. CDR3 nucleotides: TGTGCCACCAGTAGGGACCGGACCGGAGGTTATGATACGCAGTATTTT.

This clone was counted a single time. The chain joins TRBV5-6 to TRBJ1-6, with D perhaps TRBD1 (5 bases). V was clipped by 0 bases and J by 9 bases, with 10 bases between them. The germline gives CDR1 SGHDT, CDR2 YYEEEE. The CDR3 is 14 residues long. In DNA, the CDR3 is TGTGCCAGCAGCTTGGGGGGCACAGGTTCACCCCTCCACTTT. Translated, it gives CASSLGGTGSPLHF.

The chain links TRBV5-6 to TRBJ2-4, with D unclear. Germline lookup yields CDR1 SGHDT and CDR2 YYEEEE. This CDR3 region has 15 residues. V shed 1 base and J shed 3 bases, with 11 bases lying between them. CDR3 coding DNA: TGTGCCAGCAGCTTGTCGGACGGATTCAAAAACATTCAGTACTTC. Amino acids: CASSLSDGFKNIQYF.

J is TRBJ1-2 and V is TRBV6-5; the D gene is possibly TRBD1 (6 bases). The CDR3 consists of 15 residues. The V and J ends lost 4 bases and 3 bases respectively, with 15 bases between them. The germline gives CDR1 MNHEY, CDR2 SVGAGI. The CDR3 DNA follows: TGTGCCAGCAGTTCGTCCGGGACACAATACTATGGCTACACCTTC. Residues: CASSSSGTQYYGYTF.

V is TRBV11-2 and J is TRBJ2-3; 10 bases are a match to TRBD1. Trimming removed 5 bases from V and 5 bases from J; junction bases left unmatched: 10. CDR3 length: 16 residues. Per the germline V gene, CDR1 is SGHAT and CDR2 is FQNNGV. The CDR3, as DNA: TGTGCCAGCAGCCCACGATACGGGACAGGGGAAGATACGCAGTATTTT. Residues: CASSPRYGTGEDTQYF.

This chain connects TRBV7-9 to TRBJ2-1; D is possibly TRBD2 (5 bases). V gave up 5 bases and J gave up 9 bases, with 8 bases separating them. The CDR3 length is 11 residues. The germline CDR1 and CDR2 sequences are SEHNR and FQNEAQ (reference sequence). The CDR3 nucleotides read TGTGCCAGCAGCCCCGGAGGTGAGCAGTTCTTC. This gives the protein CASSPGGEQFF.